This T cell receptor (beta chain) was identified in a study of identical twins. Overall study findings and caveats: Twin sharing of out-of-frame TCR alpha was underestimated by models in monozygotic pairs.

The CDR3 is made up of 13 amino acids. V was shortened by 4 bases and J by 6 bases, with 10 bases between the two germline ends. Germline loops: CDR1 ENHRY, CDR2 SYGVKD. This clonotype turned up a few times. The antigen is not known. A universal primer site was added by template switching, and unique molecular identifiers were carried by the cDNA. TCRdb passed the 5' RACE reads through MiXCR, listing each CDR3 protein once. The sample gives 1.5 million to 2 million distinct CDR3 sequences, 32% of which show up once; about 0.27% is in the top ten. V usage is TRBV10-3 and J usage is TRBJ2-1; tentatively, D is TRBD1 or TRBD2 (5 bases each). This clonotype was obtained from a newborn girl in good health. Specimen: cord blood. CDR3: CAISGGTTNEQFF. For the CDR3, the DNA is TGTGCCATCAGTGGGGGGACGACCAATGAGCAGTTCTTC.